Shown below are 11 T cell receptor beta chains from a single sample sequenced in a study of vaccination effects on CD4 cells after COVID-19. Their antigens are not known. Only in-frame clones appear in the TCRdb table, and some are missing; sequencing was by immunoSEQ multiplex PCR. Of 70,000 or so clones listed, roughly 73% were seen once; the top ten hold around 4.6%. Before sequencing took place, the ViraFEST assay used viral peptide pools to expand antigen-specific CD4+ T cells. Following culture for approximately 11 days, CD4+ T cells were isolated. PCR-confirmed SARS-CoV-2 infection occurred in the person between March and December 2020. The material sequenced was CD4+ T cells from PBMCs cultured with HIV peptides, taken before COVID-19 vaccination. The subset was: HIV-1 Nef peptide pool negative control/reference culture. The receptors stem from a human donor who had a prior SARS-CoV-2 infection.

The V gene is TRBV6-5, the J gene TRBJ1-2, with 10 bases that match TRBD1. V trimming: 8 bases; J trimming: 4 bases; junction bases outside the gene matches: 10. Germline CDR1 MNHEY, CDR2 SVGAGI. This CDR3 has 15 amino acids. CDR3 nucleotide sequence: TGTGCCAGCGGCAGGACAGGGGGGGGGAGCTATGGCTACACCTTC. Translating it yields CASGRTGGGSYGYTF.

The chain couples TRBV15 to TRBJ2-7, with a weak D call TRBD2 (7 bases). Germline V CDR1 and CDR2: LNHNV, YYDKDF (reference sequence). The length of the CDR3 is 13 residues. V lost 6 bases to trimming and J lost 7 bases, with 16 bases between them. The CDR3 nucleotides read TGTGCCACCAGAGGACGGGGGGCGGAGGAGCAGTACTTC. Translating gives CATRGRGAEEQYF. Based on the CDR3 plus reference TRBV15 and TRBJ2-7, the full variable domain is DAMVIQNPRYQVTQFGKPVTLSCSQTLNHNVMYWYQQKSSQAPKLLFHYYDKDFNNEADTPDNFQSRRPNTSFCFLDIRSPGLGDTAMYLCATRGRGAEEQYFGPGTRLTVT.

The CDR3: CASSSASSYEQYF. The CDR3 nucleotides are TGTGCCAGCAGCTCGGCCAGCTCCTACGAGCAGTACTTC. This chain joins TRBV11-3 and TRBJ2-7; D is unclear. Trimming stripped 4 bases from V and 0 bases from J, with 7 bases between. The length of the CDR3 is 13 residues. CDR1 SGHNT and CDR2 YENEEA come from the germline V gene.

The rearrangement uses TRBV25-1 and TRBJ1-6; D gene uncertain. Trimming cost V 3 bases and J 0 bases, with 3 bases left between them. The CDR3 runs 14 residues. CDR1 and CDR2 from the germline V gene are MGHDK and SYGVNS. CDR3 bases: TGTGCCAGCAGTGACAGCTCCTATAATTCACCCCTCCACTTT. This codes for CASSDSSYNSPLHF.

This clone was recorded a few times. Additional DNA sequences in this sample encode the identical CDR3. The CDR3 DNA follows: TGTGCCAGCAGCCTCTCAGGATCCACAGATACGCAGTATTTT. Translated: CASSLSGSTDTQYF. The chain has TRBV7-3 and TRBJ2-3; D is unclear. This CDR3 contains 14 residues. Looked up from germline, CDR1 is SGHTA and CDR2 is FQGTGA. Trimming stripped 5 bases from V and 2 bases from J, with 11 bases between.

The V and J genes are TRBV9 and TRBJ2-1; D may be TRBD1 or TRBD2 (7 bases each). CDR3 length: 14 amino acids. Trimming took off 2 bases at V and 9 bases at J, with 15 bases between the two ends. Germline values: CDR1 SGDLS, CDR2 YYNGEE. The CDR3 protein is CASSVQGGDGEQFF. The CDR3, as DNA: TGTGCCAGCAGCGTTCAGGGGGGGGATGGTGAGCAGTTCTTC.

The chain recombines TRBV6-5 with TRBJ2-3; D uncertain. CDR1 MNHEY and CDR2 SVGAGI come from the germline V gene. V lost 6 bases to trimming and J lost 3 bases, with 10 bases between them. CDR3 length equals 13 residues. CDR3 nucleotides: TGTGCCAGCAGCACACGTAGGACAGATACGCAGTATTTT. This sequence encodes CASSTRRTDTQYF.

The chain links TRBV7-8 to TRBJ2-3; tentatively, D is TRBD2 (6 bases). This CDR3 has 16 residues. V lost 1 base and J lost 4, with 15 bases in between. The germline CDR1 and CDR2 sequences are SGHVS and FQNEAQ. The CDR3 spells CASSLVGAGRADTQYF. DNA of the CDR3: TGTGCCAGCAGCTTAGTTGGGGCGGGGAGAGCAGATACGCAGTATTTT.

This clone showed up just once. This chain connects TRBV3-1 (or the pseudogene TRBV3-2) to TRBJ1-1; no clear D. The CDR3 has 16 residues. Germline V lookup: CDR1 LGHDT, CDR2 YNNKEL (reference sequence). The germline V and J ends were trimmed by 5 bases and 1 base, with 17 bases remaining between them. The CDR3 reads CASSDLRGTRNTEAFF. In DNA, the CDR3 is TGTGCCAGCAGCGACCTCCGTGGCACCCGGAACACTGAAGCTTTCTTT.

The chain joins TRBV6-5 to TRBJ2-4, with TRBD2 as a possible D gene (7 bases). V was clipped by 6 bases and J by 8 bases, with 20 bases between them. The germline V gene encodes CDR1 MNHEY and CDR2 SVGAGI. The CDR3 length is 15 residues. The CDR3 bases are TGTGCCAGCAGCCCCCTTTTTGGGGGGGCAGACATTCAGTACTTC. The encoded protein is CASSPLFGGADIQYF.

This rearrangement joins TRBV15 to TRBJ1-2; no firm D call. This CDR3 contains 14 residues. Germline CDR1 LNHNV, CDR2 YYDKDF (reference sequence). The V gene lost 0 bases and the J gene lost 8 bases, with 13 bases spanning the gap. The CDR3 nucleotides read TGTGCCACCAGCAGAGATTACCACGAAGAGGGCTACACCTTC. Protein sequence: CATSRDYHEEGYTF.